This TCR beta chain is drawn from a study of blood T cells in healthy people across ages. On the study more broadly: Per every two T cells, about one barcoded beta molecule was captured by template switching.

This CDR3 has 13 amino acids. Germline CDR1 SGHAT, CDR2 FQNNGV. A sample-barcoded 5' primer and a J-beta primer mix were used in a second PCR of roughly 7 to 11 cycles. Each cDNA was tagged by a template-switch adaptor containing 12 random nucleotides. TCRdb fed the 5' RACE reads into MiXCR, producing one record per CDR3 protein. The table shows about 1 million distinct CDR3 sequences, with about 25% occurring only once. Of note for this clonotype: Its antigen is not known.

Points from the study as a whole: Across samples, TCR beta diversity tracked strongly with naive T cell percentage.

Every sample gave at least 6 micrograms of total RNA when it was extracted. The same data also went into a second study, on T cells of mothers and their children.

The rearrangement links TRBV11-2 to TRBJ2-1; no firm D call. Matching the DNA end better, TRBJ2-7 makes the J call doubtful. The clonotype comes from a girl aged 2 to 10 in good health. Sequenced material: blood. CDR3 bases: TGTGCCACTCTGAAGGGAACCGCCTACGAGCAGTACTTC. It specifies CATLKGTAYEQYF.